Detailed here is one T cell receptor (beta chain). RNA transcripts were the template for amplifying TCR beta CDR3 regions. The TCR CDR3 was amplified in a first-round RT-PCR using the HTBI primer set. TCRdb itself ran the multiplex PCR reads through MiXCR, one entry per CDR3 protein. The sample has around 350,000 distinct CDR3 sequences, about 17% seen once. There are 15 residues in the CDR3. V was pared by 1 base and J by 10 bases, with 19 bases between. Germline values: CDR1 SEHNR, CDR2 FQNEAQ (reference sequence). The source of the sample is a study of T cells in Graves' hyperthyroidism and ophthalmopathy. Over 9 ml of fresh peripheral blood supplied the PBMCs.

Material: blood. This sequence was found in a woman aged 30 to 39 with Graves' hyperthyroidism that later progressed to Graves' ophthalmopathy. The genes are TRBV7-9 and TRBJ1-1; no reliable D call. Written as DNA, the CDR3 is TGTGCCAGCAGCTTAGTTCTGGGAGGGAATCTAGGAGCTTTCTTT. This sequence encodes CASSLVLGGNLGAFF.